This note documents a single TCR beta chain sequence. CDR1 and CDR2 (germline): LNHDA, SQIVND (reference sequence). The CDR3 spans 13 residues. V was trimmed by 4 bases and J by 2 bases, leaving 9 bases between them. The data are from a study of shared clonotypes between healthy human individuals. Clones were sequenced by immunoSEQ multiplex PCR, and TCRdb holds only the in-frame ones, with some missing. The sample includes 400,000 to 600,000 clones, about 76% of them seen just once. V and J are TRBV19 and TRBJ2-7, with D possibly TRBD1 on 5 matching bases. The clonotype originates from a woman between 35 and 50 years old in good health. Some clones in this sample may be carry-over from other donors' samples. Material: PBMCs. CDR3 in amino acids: CASSTQGTYEQYF. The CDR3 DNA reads TGTGCCAGTAGTACCCAGGGAACCTACGAGCAGTACTTC.